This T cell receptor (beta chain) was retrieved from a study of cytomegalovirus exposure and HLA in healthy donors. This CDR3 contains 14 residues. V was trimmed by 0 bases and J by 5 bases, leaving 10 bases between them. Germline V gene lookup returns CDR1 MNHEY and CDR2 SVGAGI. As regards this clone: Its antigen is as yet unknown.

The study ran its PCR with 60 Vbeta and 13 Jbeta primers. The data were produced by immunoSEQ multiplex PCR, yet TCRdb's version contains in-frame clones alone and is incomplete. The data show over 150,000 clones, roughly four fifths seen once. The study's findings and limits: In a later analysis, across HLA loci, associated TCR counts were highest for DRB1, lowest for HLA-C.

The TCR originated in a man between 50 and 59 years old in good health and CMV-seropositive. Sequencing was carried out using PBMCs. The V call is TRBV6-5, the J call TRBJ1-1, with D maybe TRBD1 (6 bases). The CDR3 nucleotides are TGTGCCAGCAGTTACTCGACAGGTAGAACTGAAGCTTTCTTT. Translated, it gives CASSYSTGRTEAFF.